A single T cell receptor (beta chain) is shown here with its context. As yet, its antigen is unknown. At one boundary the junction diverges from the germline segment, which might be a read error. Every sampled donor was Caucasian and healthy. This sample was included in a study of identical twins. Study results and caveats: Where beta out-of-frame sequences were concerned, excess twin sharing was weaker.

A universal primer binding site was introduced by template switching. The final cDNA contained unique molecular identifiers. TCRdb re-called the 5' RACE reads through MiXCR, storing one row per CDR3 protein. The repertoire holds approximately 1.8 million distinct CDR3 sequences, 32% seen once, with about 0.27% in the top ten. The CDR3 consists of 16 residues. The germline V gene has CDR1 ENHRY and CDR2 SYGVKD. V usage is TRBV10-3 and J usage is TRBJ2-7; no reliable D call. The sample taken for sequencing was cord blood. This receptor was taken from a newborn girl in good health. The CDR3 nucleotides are TGTGCCATCAGTGACGGAGTTCCAGGCCTCTCCTACGTGCAGTACTTC. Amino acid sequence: CAISDGVPGLSYVQYF.